This record looks at one T cell receptor (beta chain) sequence and its context. CDR3 length: 13 amino acids. Germline assignment: CDR1 MNHEY and CDR2 SVGEGT. Trimming took 0 bases from V and 7 from J, leaving 10 bases between them. This sample was taken from a study of blood T cell repertoires in COVID-19. Study information: Acute and convalescent COVID-19 specimens originated in the United States, Italy and Spain. In each case, the material was cDNA or gDNA derived from T cells, B-cell-depleted T cells, or PBMCs.

In the original processing: Reference gene primer amplification yielded estimated nucleated cell counts. Profiling relied on immunoSEQ multiplex PCR, and the TCRdb table lists in-frame clones only, not all of them. V and J calls and clone size are given by that table; D and trimming were obtained from the DNA. The profile shows about 130,000 clones, 65% to 85% of them singletons. The chain uses TRBV6-2 or TRBV6-3 and TRBJ2-7; D remains unclear. This clonotype was obtained from a woman of 80 years or more with acute or convalescent COVID-19. The source material was peripheral blood. The CDR3 loop is CASSYSLLEEQYF. CDR3 DNA: TGTGCCAGCAGTTACTCGCTATTGGAGGAGCAGTACTTC.